This TCR beta chain was obtained from a study of cytomegalovirus exposure and HLA in healthy donors. Study observations and caveats: Reports showed the classifier diagnosing cytomegalovirus status with high specificity and sensitivity. Researchers counted 164 TCR beta chains as cytomegalovirus-associated. Later analysis suggested links between common viral pathogens and several top significant clusters.

Among the donors, all were healthy bone marrow donors. A multiplex PCR was run with 60 Vbeta primers and 13 Jbeta primers. Using immunoSEQ multiplex PCR, the repertoire was profiled, and TCRdb retains in-frame clones only, with some absent. This sample has roughly 130,000 clones, with roughly three quarters found just once. V was clipped by 1 base and J by 4 bases, with 14 bases between them. The CDR3 is made up of 14 amino acids. The germline V gene encodes CDR1 GTSNPN and CDR2 SVGIG (reference sequence). This clone was picked up a small number of times. Its matching antigen is unknown. Sequencing used PBMCs. The J gene is TRBJ2-7, the V gene TRBV30, with D tentatively TRBD1 (6 bases). The clonotype comes from a young man in good health and CMV-seronegative. Here the CDR3 DNA reads TGTGCCTGGAGTGACCGAGACAGGTCGTACGAGCAGTACTTC. Translated, it gives CAWSDRDRSYEQYF.